This T cell receptor beta chain comes out of a study of radiation and T cells in renal cell carcinoma. This clone was detected once. This sample's time point: blood 4 weeks post-SBRT, at nephrectomy. Treatment noted: 15 Gy SBRT to primary tumor, nephrectomy 4 weeks later. Blood was sampled at baseline, 2 weeks and 4 weeks after SBRT. Per the germline V gene, CDR1 is LNHDA and CDR2 is SQIVND (reference sequence). Unmatched junction bases numbered 10, after V lost 5 bases and J lost 5 bases. The CDR3 loop spans 15 amino acids. Repertoires were generated with immunoSEQ multiplex PCR, while TCRdb's copy carries only in-frame clones and drops some. The sample contains around 94,000 clones, about 82% of which appear only once.

The source material was blood, sampled from a patient whose treatment included radiotherapy and nephrectomy. The rearrangement links TRBV19 to TRBJ2-3, with 7 bases fitting TRBD2. This sequence was found in a man aged 50 to 60 with renal cell carcinoma. CDR3 in DNA: TGTGCCAGTAGTTCCGGGGCGGGAGTACAAGATACGCAGTATTTT. This sequence encodes CASSSGAGVQDTQYF.